These T cell receptor beta chains were read from a single sample in a study of blood T cell repertoires in COVID-19. Here immunoSEQ multiplex PCR was the method, and the copy in TCRdb shows in-frame clones only, minus some. The table has under 200,000 clones, approximately 80% seen once. Sequencing used peripheral blood. These receptor sequences come from a human donor in a cohort sampled during active COVID-19. Both conserved end residues are part of each CDR3. Each record gives: clone size, D gene, V gene, J gene, CDR3 protein, CDR3 DNA. A D gene is named only where the DNA matches it firmly. Some rows have no size entry. The others give once, few or many, or a class for an expanded clone.

>NA|TRBD1|TRBV4-3|TRBJ1-2
CASSHRTGGAGYGYTF
TGCGCCAGCAGCCACCGAACAGGGGGCGCGGGCTATGGCTACACCTTC
>NA|TRBD1|TRBV6-5|TRBJ2-7
CASIKAPGQGGQYF
TGTGCCAGCATCAAAGCCCCGGGACAGGGTGGACAGTACTTC
>NA|NA|TRBV20-1|TRBJ2-7
CSAIHKYEQYF
TGCAGTGCCATACATAAGTACGAGCAGTACTTC
>NA|TRBD2|TRBV28|TRBJ2-7
CASRLAASYEQYF
TGTGCCTCCAGACTAGCGGCCTCCTACGAGCAGTACTTC
>few|NA|TRBV19|TRBJ1-2
CATGGETSYGYTF
TGTGCCACCGGAGGGGAGACCTCCTATGGCTACACCTTC
>NA|TRBD1|TRBV5-4|TRBJ1-2
CASSTQGAPYGYTF
TGTGCCAGCAGCACACAGGGGGCCCCTTATGGCTACACCTTC
>NA|TRBD1|TRBV4-1|TRBJ2-1
CASSQGTGGAGDYLSRYNEQFF
TGCGCCAGCAGCCAAGGGACAGGGGGCGCTGGGGACTACTTGTCCAGATACAATGAGCAGTTCTTC
>NA|TRBD1|TRBV7-2|TRBJ2-1
CASSSSGRTGGNEQFF
TGTGCCAGCAGCTCCTCCGGGCGGACAGGGGGGAATGAGCAGTTCTTC
>NA|TRBD2|TRBV7-2|TRBJ2-1
CASSSGLAASYNEQFF
TGTGCCAGCAGCTCCGGACTAGCGGCCTCCTACAATGAGCAGTTCTTC
>NA|NA|TRBV6-5|TRBJ1-4
CASSTATSTNEKLFF
TGTGCCAGCAGTACAGCAACCTCAACTAATGAAAAACTGTTTTTT
>NA|TRBD2|TRBV7-7|TRBJ2-5
CASSPGLAGSQETQYF
TGTGCTAGCAGCCCCGGACTAGCGGGATCCCAAGAGACCCAGTACTTC
>NA|NA|TRBV4-3|TRBJ2-3
CASSQEGGDTQYF
TGCGCCAGCAGCCAAGAGGGCGGGGATACGCAGTATTTT
>NA|TRBD1|TRBV7-2|TRBJ1-2
CASSPDRDYGYTF
TGTGCCAGCAGTCCGGACAGGGACTATGGCTACACCTTC
>NA|TRBD2|TRBV6-2/TRBV6-3|TRBJ2-1
CASSWSFTSGGAREQFF
TGTGCCAGCAGTTGGTCCTTTACTAGCGGGGGGGCCCGGGAGCAGTTCTTC
>NA|TRBD1|TRBV28|TRBJ2-7
CASSLEGTGEF
TGTGCCAGCAGTTTAGAGGGGACAGGGGAGTTC
>NA|TRBD2|TRBV3-1/TRBV3-2|TRBJ2-2
CASSQPSGRGTGELFF
TGTGCCAGCAGCCAACCCAGCGGGAGGGGCACCGGGGAGCTGTTTTTT
>NA|TRBD2|TRBV4-2|TRBJ2-5
CASSLTSGGAQETQYF
TGTGCCAGCAGCCTTACTAGCGGGGGGGCCCAAGAGACCCAGTACTTC
>NA|NA|TRBV7-2|TRBJ1-4
CASSLAGPNEKLFF
TGTGCCAGCAGCTTGGCAGGGCCTAATGAAAAACTGTTTTTT
>NA|NA|TRBV29-1|TRBJ1-5
CSVGGLYSNQPQHF
TGCAGCGTTGGGGGGCTGTATAGCAATCAGCCCCAGCATTTT
>NA|NA|TRBV7-3|TRBJ2-3
CASSLTGQWRTDTQYF
TGTGCCAGCAGCTTAACCGGTCAGTGGAGGACAGATACGCAGTATTTT
>NA|NA|TRBV29-1|TRBJ2-3
CSSHFVTSTDTQYF
TGCAGCTCCCATTTTGTAACTAGCACAGATACGCAGTATTTT
>NA|NA|TRBV5-1|TRBJ1-6
CASSTGQSYNSPLHF
TGCGCCAGCAGCACCGGACAAAGCTATAATTCACCCCTCCACTTT
>NA|TRBD1|TRBV9|TRBJ1-5
CASSVGQGSQPQHF
TGTGCCAGCAGCGTAGGACAGGGGAGTCAGCCCCAGCATTTT
>NA|TRBD1|TRBV28|TRBJ1-2
CASGGQGPTNYGYTF
TGTGCCAGCGGGGGACAGGGCCCAACTAACTATGGCTACACCTTC
>NA|TRBD1|TRBV4-3|TRBJ2-7
CASSQDTDRSYEQYF
TGCGCCAGCAGCCAAGATACGGACAGGAGCTACGAGCAGTACTTC
>NA|TRBD2|TRBV5-1|TRBJ2-1
CASSWNGGEGPYNEQFF
TGCGCCAGCAGCTGGAATGGGGGGGAGGGCCCCTACAATGAGCAGTTCTTC
>NA|NA|TRBV24-1|TRBJ2-7
CATSDPSGYEQYF
TGTGCCACCAGTGATCCCAGCGGCTACGAGCAGTACTTC
>few|TRBD2|TRBV10-1|TRBJ2-7
CASSPWRGGLQEQYF
TGCGCCAGCAGTCCTTGGCGGGGGGGCCTCCAGGAGCAGTACTTC
>NA|NA|TRBV4-3|TRBJ2-1
CASSQDRGGFSYNEQFF
TGCGCCAGCAGCCAAGATCGAGGCGGTTTCTCCTACAATGAGCAGTTCTTC
>once|TRBD2|TRBV3-1/TRBV3-2|TRBJ2-5
CASSQDFTSGGKETQYF
TGTGCCAGCAGCCAAGATTTCACTAGCGGGGGTAAGGAGACCCAGTACTTC
>NA|TRBD2|TRBV11-3|TRBJ2-1
CASSLDGLAGEQFF
TGTGCCAGCAGCTTAGACGGGCTAGCGGGCGAGCAGTTCTTC
>NA|TRBD1|TRBV3-1/TRBV3-2|TRBJ1-5
CASSSQGDSNQPQHF
TGTGCCAGCAGCTCACAGGGGGATAGCAATCAGCCCCAGCATTTT
>NA|NA|TRBV6-2/TRBV6-3|TRBJ1-2
CASSTPRGYGYTF
TGTGCCAGCAGTACCCCCCGGGGTTATGGCTACACCTTC
>NA|NA|TRBV28|TRBJ2-7
CASSFWGTTYEQYF
TGTGCCAGCAGTTTCTGGGGCACCACCTACGAGCAGTACTTC
>NA|NA|TRBV25-1|TRBJ2-7
CASSRSTGYEQYF
TGTGCCAGCAGCCGATCGACGGGTTACGAGCAGTACTTC
>NA|TRBD2|TRBV11-3|TRBJ2-2
CASSSAGGQTGELFF
TGTGCCAGCAGCAGTGCGGGAGGGCAAACCGGGGAGCTGTTTTTT
>NA|NA|TRBV12-3/TRBV12-4|TRBJ2-5
CASSPGGQETQYF
TGTGCCAGCAGTCCAGGAGGGCAAGAGACCCAGTACTTC
>NA|NA|TRBV9|TRBJ1-1
CASSVVGSTEAFF
TGTGCCAGCAGCGTAGTAGGGAGCACTGAAGCTTTCTTT
>NA|NA|TRBV6-1|TRBJ2-3
CASSEGPRSDTQYF
TGTGCCAGCAGTGAAGGACCTAGGTCAGATACGCAGTATTTT
>NA|TRBD1|TRBV19|TRBJ2-7
CASCPGTGGAGEQYF
TGTGCCAGTTGCCCCGGGACAGGGGGCGCCGGCGAGCAGTACTTC
>NA|NA|TRBV11-3|TRBJ1-1
CASSQGGAEAFF
TGTGCCAGCAGCCAAGGAGGGGCCGAAGCTTTCTTT
>NA|NA|TRBV5-6|TRBJ1-1
CASSSGGGNTEAFF
TGTGCCAGCAGCTCGGGAGGGGGGAACACTGAAGCTTTCTTT
>few|TRBD1|TRBV6-6|TRBJ1-5
CASRGQASNQPQHF
TGTGCCAGCAGGGGACAGGCGAGCAATCAGCCCCAGCATTTT
>NA|TRBD1|TRBV14|TRBJ1-2
CASSQEERTGGRGYTF
TGTGCCAGCAGCCAAGAGGAGAGGACAGGGGGCCGTGGCTACACCTTC